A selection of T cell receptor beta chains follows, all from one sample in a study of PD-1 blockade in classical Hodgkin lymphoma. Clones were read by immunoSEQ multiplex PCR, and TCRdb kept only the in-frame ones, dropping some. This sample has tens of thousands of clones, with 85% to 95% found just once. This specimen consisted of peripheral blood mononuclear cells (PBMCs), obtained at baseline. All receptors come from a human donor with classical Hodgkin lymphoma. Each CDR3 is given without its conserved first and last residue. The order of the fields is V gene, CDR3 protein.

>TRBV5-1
ASSLGQGLATNEKLF
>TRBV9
ASSDGLPTDTQY
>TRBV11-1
ASSLSSAGNTDTQY
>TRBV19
ATSGTGVNIQY
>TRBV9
ASSVSGTGTYTGELF
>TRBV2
ASSEETGTIEKLF
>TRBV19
ASSILETGAQYSNQPQH
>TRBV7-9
ASSYEGDTNTQY
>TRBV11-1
ASSQTGLRDEQY
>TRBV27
ASSLSRRGETQY
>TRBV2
ASSGQGTAGNTIY
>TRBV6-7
AREQSYEQY
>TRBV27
ATSAGLANNEQF
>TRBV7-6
ASSFDRGAYEQY
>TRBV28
ASSLFGTEAF
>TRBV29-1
SADSRSYNEQF
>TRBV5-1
ASSLGDIYEQY
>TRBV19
ASSIRDTYGYT
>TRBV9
ASGGAGEQY
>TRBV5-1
ASRLAGGSYNEQF
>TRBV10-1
ASSEDRAGQPQH
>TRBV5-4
ASSNIARTEFQETQY
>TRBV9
ASSVAISGYTDTQY
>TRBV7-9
ASSEHEQGRDTEAF
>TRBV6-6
ASRAGGFNEQF
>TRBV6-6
ASRQQGGPYEQY
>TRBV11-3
ASSFTDTGELF
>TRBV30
AWSVLGEFRKDVFSGNTIY
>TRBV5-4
ASSLLRGADTGELF
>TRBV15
ATSRDGVGSEAF
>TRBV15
ATYSTGAYTGELF
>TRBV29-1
SVEEGLRGGNEQY
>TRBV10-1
ASIGPINQETQY